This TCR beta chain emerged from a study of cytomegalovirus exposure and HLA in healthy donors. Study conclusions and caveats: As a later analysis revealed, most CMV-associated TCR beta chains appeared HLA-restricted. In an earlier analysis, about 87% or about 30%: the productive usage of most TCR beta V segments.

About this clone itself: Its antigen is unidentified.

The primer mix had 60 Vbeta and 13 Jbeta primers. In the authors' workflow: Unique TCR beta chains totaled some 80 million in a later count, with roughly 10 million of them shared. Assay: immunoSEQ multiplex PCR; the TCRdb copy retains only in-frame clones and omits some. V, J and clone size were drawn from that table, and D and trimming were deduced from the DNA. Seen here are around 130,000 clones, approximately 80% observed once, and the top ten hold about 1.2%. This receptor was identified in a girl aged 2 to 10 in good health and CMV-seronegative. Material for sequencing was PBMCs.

The CDR3 is CASRPGLANYGYTF. In DNA, the CDR3 is TGTGCCAGCAGGCCAGGGTTAGCTAACTATGGCTACACCTTC. The gene calls are TRBV5-5 and TRBJ1-2; TRBD1 is a possible D gene (5 bases). V was trimmed by 5 bases and J by 0 bases, leaving 11 bases between them. This CDR3 comprises 14 residues. Germline CDR1 and CDR2: SGHKS and YYEKEE (reference sequence).